This T cell receptor beta chain comes out of a study of early T cells in non-severe SARS-CoV-2 infection. Study summary: The sequenced material was bulk RNA from unsorted whole blood, and its chains were unpaired. Findings and caveats of the study: The study's VDJdb matching favored anti-spike CD8 responses and missed private and CD4 specificities.

As to this clonotype: The antigen is undetermined.

Unique molecular identifiers were attached to individual cDNA molecules. TCRdb analysed the 5' RACE reads with MiXCR anew, one entry per CDR3 protein. The sample yields about 55,000 distinct CDR3 sequences, around an eighth seen once. CDR1 and CDR2 (germline): SNHLY, FYNNEI. The CDR3 runs to 13 residues. The V end lost 6 bases, the J end lost 5 bases, and 13 bases lay between the germline ends. The sample taken for sequencing was whole blood. The rearrangement links TRBV2 to TRBJ1-2; D uncertain. The receptor was derived from an adult who was a healthcare worker with PCR-confirmed SARS-CoV-2 infection or an uninfected control (not recorded which). The CDR3 DNA sequence: TGTGCCAGCAGGGACCGACGTGGGTATGGCTACACCTTC. Amino acid sequence: CASRDRRGYGYTF.